Listed below are T cell receptor beta chains from one sample, sequenced in a study of technical replicates of blood from several donors. TCRdb keeps only in-frame clones here, not all; method: immunoSEQ multiplex PCR. The table records 50,000 to 60,000 clones, about 95% of them present only once. Sequencing was done on a sample of PBMCs. The receptors here all came from a human donor in good health. Some clones in this sample may be carry-over from other donors' samples. Each CDR3 is given with its conserved first and last residue. A D gene is named only where the DNA matches it firmly. Clone size is given for some rows only: seen once, a few or many times, or a class if the clone is expanded.

>.|TRBJ2-6|TRBV19|.
CASREGGRWGANVLTF
TGTGCCAGTCGCGAGGGGGGGCGATGGGGGGCCAACGTCCTGACTTTC
>.|TRBJ1-2|TRBV5-1|.
CASSLVGADGYTF
TGCGCCAGCAGCTTGGTGGGGGCTGATGGCTACACCTTC
>.|TRBJ2-1|TRBV5-1|TRBD1
CASSFFGQGAYNEQFF
TGCGCCAGCAGCTTCTTCGGACAGGGGGCCTACAATGAGCAGTTCTTC
>.|TRBJ2-3|TRBV14|.
CASSQVGSDTQYF
TGTGCCAGCAGCCAGGTCGGTTCAGATACGCAGTATTTT
>.|TRBJ2-5|TRBV7-2|TRBD1
CASSFQTGGRETQYF
TGTGCCAGCAGCTTCCAGACAGGGGGGAGGGAGACCCAGTACTTC
>.|TRBJ2-2|TRBV1|.
CTSRRTSEWLFF
TGCACCAGCAGAAGGACTAGCGAATGGCTGTTTTTT
>.|TRBJ2-1|TRBV30|.
CALTESSSYNEQFF
TGTGCCTTGACTGAGTCCAGCTCCTACAATGAGCAGTTCTTC
>.|TRBJ2-1|TRBV11-3|TRBD2
CASSLDSGRGYNEQFF
TGTGCCAGCAGCTTAGATAGCGGGAGGGGATACAATGAGCAGTTCTTC
>.|TRBJ2-5|TRBV7-3|TRBD2
CASSLIGGVQETQYF
TGTGCCAGCAGCTTAATTGGGGGGGTACAAGAGACCCAGTACTTC
>.|TRBJ1-6|TRBV5-6|.
CASSLAGVSYNSPLHF
TGTGCCAGCAGCTTGGCCGGGGTCTCCTATAATTCACCCCTCCACTTT
>.|TRBJ1-3|TRBV5-1|TRBD1
CASSLGTGVGNTIYF
TGCGCCAGCAGCTTGGGGACAGGGGTTGGAAACACCATATATTTT
>.|TRBJ1-5|TRBV19|.
CASNPQGYNQPQHF
TGTGCCAGTAACCCACAGGGATACAATCAGCCCCAGCATTTT
>.|TRBJ1-6|TRBV15|TRBD1
CATSRAGQGAPPLHF
TGTGCCACCAGCAGAGCGGGACAGGGGGCTCCACCCCTCCACTTT
>.|TRBJ1-6|TRBV7-9|.
CASSLSVTNSPLHF
TGTGCCAGCAGCTTATCAGTAACTAATTCACCCCTCCACTTT
>.|TRBJ1-2|TRBV29-1|TRBD1
CSVERRDSTTLGYTF
TGCAGCGTTGAAAGGAGGGACAGCACAACCCTGGGCTACACCTTC
>.|TRBJ1-2|TRBV19|.
CASTFRTGNYGYTF
TGTGCCAGTACATTCAGGACGGGAAACTATGGCTACACCTTC
>.|TRBJ2-3|TRBV6-1|TRBD1
CASSAGTGNQF
TGTGCCAGCTCGGCCGGGACAGGGAACCAGTTT
>once|TRBJ1-1|TRBV4-3|.
CASSQDTVNTEAFF
TGCGCCAGCAGCCAAGACACGGTGAACACTGAAGCTTTCTTT
>.|TRBJ2-3|TRBV9|.
CASSVGSPHRADTQYF
TGTGCCAGCAGCGTAGGGTCCCCCCATCGCGCAGATACGCAGTATTTT
>.|TRBJ2-5|TRBV29-1|.
CSATGRADRETQYF
TGCAGCGCCACCGGGCGGGCAGATCGAGAGACCCAGTACTTC
>.|TRBJ1-2|TRBV7-9|.
CASSPDLRGYGYTF
TGTGCCAGCAGCCCCGATTTAAGGGGGTATGGCTACACCTTC
>.|TRBJ1-6|TRBV5-1|.
CASSLAGVGSYNSPLHF
TGCGCCAGCAGCTTGGCCGGGGTGGGCTCCTATAATTCACCCCTCCACTTT
>.|TRBJ1-1|TRBV7-2|.
CASSLAQGNTEAFF
TGTGCCAGCAGCTTAGCCCAGGGAAACACTGAAGCTTTCTTT
>.|TRBJ1-2|TRBV6-5|.
CASSYLPGTYGYTF
TGTGCCAGCAGTTACTTGCCGGGGACATATGGCTACACCTTC
>.|TRBJ1-4|TRBV19|.
CASRTGGSGEKLFF
TGTGCCAGTAGAACCGGGGGGTCTGGAGAAAAACTGTTTTTT
>.|TRBJ2-3|TRBV25-1|TRBD1
CASSRISGTGITDTQYF
TGTGCCAGCAGTCGTATTTCCGGGACAGGGATAACAGATACGCAGTATTTT
>.|TRBJ2-5|TRBV6-1|TRBD2
CASSEAPSGGLQETQYF
TGTGCCAGCAGTGAAGCGCCTAGCGGGGGGCTCCAAGAGACCCAGTACTTC
>.|TRBJ2-7|TRBV30|.
CAWNLQGGEQYF
TGTGCCTGGAACTTACAGGGGGGGGAGCAGTACTTC